The clone carrying this T cell receptor beta chain appeared a single time. Mismatch with germline at one junction end may stem from a read error. The data were obtained in a study of tumor-infiltrating lymphocytes in primary liver carcinoma. Study in general: The number of productive TCRbeta reads per sample ranged from roughly 3.65 to 7.5 million and was similar across tissue types.

Total RNA amounting to around 530 ng was the source from which TCR beta cDNA was made with a constant-region primer. TCR beta libraries came from three nested multiplex PCR rounds using slightly modified ARM-PCR. With TRBV1-TRBV30 forward primers and a C-beta reverse primer, the first two PCR rounds were run for 9 to 10 cycles each. Each CDR3 protein is one row after TCRdb ran MiXCR on the multiplex PCR reads. Of fewer than 25,000 distinct CDR3 sequences listed, roughly 72% are singletons. Bulk tissue was left unsorted, and RNA and DNA were co-extracted from 20-30 mg of it. From germline, CDR1 is SGHAT and CDR2 FQNNGV. This CDR3 has 15 amino acids.

The chain recombines TRBV11-2 with TRBJ2-7; 7 bases align to TRBD1. The sequencing input was liver tumor tissue from sampling region 1. As for subset: tumor region T1, superior pole. This TCR was recovered from a man aged 40-55 years with primary liver carcinoma and hepatitis B virus infection. Written as DNA, the CDR3 is TGTGCCAGCGGCCAAGAGACAGGGAGAACCTACGAGCGGTACTTC. Translated, it gives CASGQETGRTYERYF.